These 21 T cell receptor beta chains were sequenced from one sample in a study of Graves' ophthalmopathy and Graves' hyperthyroidism. The authors amplified TCR beta CDR3 regions from RNA transcripts. Following a first-round RT-PCR that used HTBI primers, a second-round multiplex PCR was carried out. One entry per CDR3 protein, called by TCRdb with MiXCR from the multiplex PCR reads. The table has 340,000 or so distinct CDR3 sequences, 17% seen once; the top ten hold about 12%. The sample comprised peripheral blood. The receptors come from an adult man with Graves' ophthalmopathy.

The sample holds many counts of this clonotype. This chain joins TRBV20-1 and TRBJ2-7; D not certain. Germline V gene data show CDR1 as DFQATT and CDR2 as SNEGSKA (reference sequence). With 6 bases removed from V and 2 bases from J, the gap between germline ends came to 23 bases. The CDR3 covers 16 residues. The CDR3 bases are TGCAGTGCCGGACGGATTTTTACGGACGGCACCTACGAGCAGTACTTC. Its translation: CSAGRIFTDGTYEQYF.

Comment on this clonotype: Sequence at one end of the junction differs from germline and may be a read error. This chain's CDR3 is CASSYSRGGRGNTISF. The DNA for the CDR3 is TGTGCCAGCAGTTACTCACGGGGAGGGAGGGGAAACACCATATCTTTT. The chain links TRBV6-5 to TRBJ1-3; TRBD1 is a possible D gene (5 bases). The CDR3 extends over 16 amino acids. The germline CDR1 and CDR2 sequences are MNHEY and SVGAGI.

This clonotype was detected ten times or more. This chain links TRBV9 with TRBJ1-5; D gene ambiguous. With 1 base removed from V and 6 bases from J, the gap between germline ends came to 11 bases. The CDR3 runs 14 residues. Germline V lookup: CDR1 SGDLS, CDR2 YYNGEE. The CDR3 region has the DNA TGTGCCAGCAGCGTATCGGACGGAGCTCAGCCCCAGCATTTT. Encoded protein: CASSVSDGAQPQHF.

The chain uses TRBV6-1 and TRBJ1-1; D is unresolved. Germline V gene data show CDR1 as MNHNS and CDR2 as SASEGT. This CDR3 spans 13 amino acids. V was pared by 6 bases and J by 2 bases, with 10 bases between. Here the CDR3 DNA reads TGTGCCAGCAGCCCTCGACATAACACTGAAGCTTTCTTT. Protein: CASSPRHNTEAFF.

V gene TRBV28 combines with J gene TRBJ1-2, with 12 bases identical to TRBD1. V dropped 5 bases and J dropped 3; count of bases not matched to a gene: 4. CDR3 length equals 15 residues. CDR1 is MDHEN, CDR2 SYDVKM, per germline. The CDR3 DNA is TGTGCCAGCAGTGCGGGACAGGGGGCTTACTATGGCTACACCTTC. Protein: CASSAGQGAYYGYTF.

This clonotype was detected many times. V gene TRBV6-5 combines with J gene TRBJ2-5; 10 bases fit TRBD1. Germline values: CDR1 MNHEY, CDR2 SVGAGI. CDR3 length: 15 amino acids. The V and J ends lost 6 bases and 5 bases, in that order; junction bases with no gene match: 9. The DNA of the CDR3 is TGTGCCAGCAGCGCCGGACAGGGGGTATTTGAGACCCAGTACTTC. Its translation is CASSAGQGVFETQYF.

This clonotype came up many times. This chain joins TRBV7-2 and TRBJ2-7; 7 nucleotides line up with TRBD1. This CDR3 has 14 amino acids. V dropped 5 bases and J dropped 7; count of bases not matched to a gene: 11. The germline gives CDR1 SGHTA, CDR2 FQGNSA. The CDR3 sequence is CASSPGTVSGEQYF. CDR3 sequence (DNA): TGTGCCAGCAGCCCCGGGACAGTATCAGGGGAGCAGTACTTC.

Ten or more counts support this clonotype. The V and J genes are TRBV12-3 or TRBV12-4 and TRBJ1-1; D remains ambiguous. The V end was cut by 6 bases, the J end by 0 bases, with 8 bases between. The CDR3 totals 13 residues. CDR3 sequence reads: CASSTQMNTEAFF. In DNA, the CDR3 is TGTGCCAGCAGCACACAGATGAACACTGAAGCTTTCTTT.

This clonotype has ten or more counts. This chain joins TRBV20-1 and TRBJ1-5, with D perhaps TRBD1 (6 bases). The germline V and J ends were trimmed by 3 bases and 3 bases, with 9 bases remaining between them. The CDR3 loop spans 13 amino acids. CDR1 and CDR2 from the germline V gene are DFQATT and SNEGSKA (reference sequence). The CDR3 loop is CSASTGHNQPQHF. For the CDR3, the DNA is TGCAGTGCTAGCACGGGACACAATCAGCCCCAGCATTTT.

Ten or more counts support this clonotype. J is TRBJ1-1 and V is TRBV2, with 7 nucleotides matching TRBD1. J gave up 3 bases and V 4 bases, and 2 bases lay outside the gene matches. This CDR3 is 13 amino acids long. Germline V gene data show CDR1 as SNHLY and CDR2 as FYNNEI. The CDR3 DNA reads TGTGCCAGCAGTGGTGACAGGGACACTGAAGCTTTCTTT. This translates into CASSGDRDTEAFF.

The chain employs TRBV6-1 and TRBJ1-1, with D possibly matching TRBD1 (5 bases). CDR3 size: 16 residues. V gave up 6 bases and J gave up 0 bases, with 17 bases separating them. Germline V lookup: CDR1 MNHNS, CDR2 SASEGT. CDR3 sequence (DNA): TGTGCCAGCAGCCCACATCTACAGGACATGAACACTGAAGCTTTCTTT. Translating gives CASSPHLQDMNTEAFF.

This clonotype was found many times. The chain uses TRBV19 and TRBJ2-7; 8 bases are a match to TRBD1. The CDR3 is made up of 14 amino acids. Trimming at V came to 10 bases and at J to 3 bases, leaving 11 bases not matched to a gene. From germline, CDR1 is LNHDA and CDR2 SQIVND (reference sequence). CDR3 in amino acids: CATYAGTGRYEQYF. CDR3 coding DNA: TGTGCCACCTACGCCGGGACAGGTCGCTACGAGCAGTACTTC.

This clonotype has at least ten counts. V and J are TRBV15 and TRBJ1-2; no clear D. Germline V lookup: CDR1 LNHNV, CDR2 YYDKDF (reference sequence). Trimming stripped 6 bases from V and 4 bases from J, with 9 bases between. The CDR3 runs 12 residues. The chain's CDR3 is CATSGRGYGYTF. CDR3 coding DNA: TGTGCCACCAGTGGGCGAGGCTATGGCTACACCTTC. The whole variable domain, remainder taken from reference TRBV15 and TRBJ1-2, is DAMVIQNPRYQVTQFGKPVTLSCSQTLNHNVMYWYQQKSSQAPKLLFHYYDKDFNNEADTPDNFQSRRPNTSFCFLDIRSPGLGDTAMYLCATSGRGYGYTFGSGTRLTVV.

This clonotype has a count of ten or more. The V call is TRBV5-1, the J call TRBJ1-1; TRBD1 is a possible D gene (5 bases). V was pared by 6 bases and J by 7 bases, with 13 bases between. The CDR3 loop spans 12 amino acids. CDR1 is SGHRS and CDR2 is YFSETQ in the germline V gene. Here the CDR3 reads CASIKDNREAFF. In DNA form, the CDR3 reads TGCGCCAGCATAAAGGACAACCGTGAAGCTTTCTTT.

This clonotype was counted at least ten times. The chain is built from TRBV5-6 and TRBJ2-7; D not certain. In germline, CDR1 is SGHDT, CDR2 YYEEEE. The CDR3 is made up of 14 amino acids. Trimming shortened V by 4 bases and J by 3 bases, and 14 bases separated the two germline ends. The CDR3 nucleotides read TGTGCCAGCAGCAGGGTCGGTCAGCTCTACGAGCAGTACTTC. It encodes CASSRVGQLYEQYF. Variable domain in full (rest from reference TRBV5-6 and TRBJ2-7): DAGVTQSPTHLIKTRGQQVTLRCSPKSGHDTVSWYQQALGQGPQFIFQYYEEEERQRGNFPDRFSGHQFPNYSSELNVNALLLGDSALYLCASSRVGQLYEQYFGPGTRLTVT.

This clonotype was seen repeatedly, ten times or more. V is TRBV12-3 or TRBV12-4 and J is TRBJ2-3; D might be TRBD1 (6 bases). V lost 3 bases and J lost 3, with 7 bases in between. CDR3 length equals 13 residues. The CDR3 nucleotides read TGTGCCAGCAGTTTTACAGGGACAGATACGCAGTATTTT. This gives the protein CASSFTGTDTQYF.

The sample holds a few counts of this clonotype. Being one base from a much bigger clone, this may be a read error. The CDR3 protein is CSAAGDRRQETLYF. The CDR3 nucleotides are TGCAGTGCTGCGGGGGACCGGAGACAAGAGACCCTGTACTTC. The chain uses TRBV20-1 and TRBJ2-5, with TRBD2 identical over 7 bases. Germline CDR1 DFQATT, CDR2 SNEGSKA (reference sequence). This CDR3 has 14 amino acids.

The chain employs TRBV11-2 and TRBJ2-7; D is perhaps TRBD1 (6 bases). This CDR3 contains 17 residues. Germline CDR1 and CDR2: SGHAT and FQNNGV. V gave up 5 bases and J gave up 1 base, with 21 bases separating them. CDR3 nucleotide sequence: TGTGCCAGCAGCCGCGATGCCGCCCAGGGGTTTTCCTACGAGCAGTACTTC. Translation gives CASSRDAAQGFSYEQYF.

This clonotype showed up many times. CDR3 coding DNA: TGTGCCAGCAGTTCGCCCACAGATACGCAGTATTTT. Translated, it gives CASSSPTDTQYF. The chain couples TRBV27 to TRBJ2-3; no firm D call. This CDR3 comprises 12 residues. The germline V and J ends were trimmed by 4 bases and 2 bases, with 4 bases remaining between them. The V gene's germline CDR1 is MNHEY and CDR2 SMNVEV (reference sequence).

This clonotype appeared many times. CDR3 residues: CSARNSGRAGEQYF. CDR3 DNA: TGCAGTGCGAGAAATAGCGGGAGGGCCGGCGAGCAGTACTTC. J is TRBJ2-7 and V is TRBV20-1, with TRBD2 matching 11 bases. The junction had 10 bases not matched to a gene; V was cut back by 6 bases and J by 6 bases. This CDR3 contains 14 residues. In germline, CDR1 is DFQATT, CDR2 SNEGSKA (reference sequence).

The chain couples TRBV5-1 to TRBJ2-7; D possibly corresponds to TRBD1 (6 bases). V shed 1 base and J shed 5 bases, with 16 bases lying between them. Germline CDR1 is SGHRS and CDR2 is YFSETQ. This CDR3 is built from 15 residues. CDR3 in DNA: TGCGCCAGCAGCTTGAGCGGAACAGGGCTAGACGAGCAGTACTTC. Translation gives CASSLSGTGLDEQYF.